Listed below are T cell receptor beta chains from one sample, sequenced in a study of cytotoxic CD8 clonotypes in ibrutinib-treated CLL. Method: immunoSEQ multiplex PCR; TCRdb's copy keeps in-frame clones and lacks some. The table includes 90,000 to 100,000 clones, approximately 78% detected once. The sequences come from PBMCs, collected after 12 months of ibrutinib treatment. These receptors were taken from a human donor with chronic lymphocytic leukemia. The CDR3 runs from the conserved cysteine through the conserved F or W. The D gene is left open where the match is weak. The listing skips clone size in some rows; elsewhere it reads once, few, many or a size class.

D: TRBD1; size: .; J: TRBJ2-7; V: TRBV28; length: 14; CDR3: CASSLGQGAGEQYF; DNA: TGTGCCAGCAGTTTAGGCCAGGGGGCGGGCGAGCAGTACTTC
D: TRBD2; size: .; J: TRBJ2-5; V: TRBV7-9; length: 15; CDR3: CASSLVTSAVRTQYF; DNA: TGTGCCAGCAGCTTAGTTACTAGCGCCGTTCGGACCCAGTACTTC
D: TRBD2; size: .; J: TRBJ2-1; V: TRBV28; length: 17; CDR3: CASSLGLAGTAYNEQFF; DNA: TGTGCCAGCAGTTTAGGGCTAGCGGGGACGGCCTACAATGAGCAGTTCTTC
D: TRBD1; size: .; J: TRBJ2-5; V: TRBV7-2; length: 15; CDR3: CASSLGDRDQETQYF; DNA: TGTGCCAGCAGCTTAGGGGACAGGGATCAAGAGACCCAGTACTTC
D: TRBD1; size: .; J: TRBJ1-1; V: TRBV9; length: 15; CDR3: CASSPGTGTNTEAFF; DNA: TGTGCCAGCAGCCCCGGGACAGGGACAAACACTGAAGCTTTCTTT
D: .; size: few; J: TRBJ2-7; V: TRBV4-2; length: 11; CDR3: CASSSLHEQYF; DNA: TGTGCCAGCAGCTCCTTACACGAGCAGTACTTC
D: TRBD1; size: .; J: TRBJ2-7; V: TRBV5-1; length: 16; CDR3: CASSYPRTGDSYEQYF; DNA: TGCGCCAGCAGCTACCCTCGGACAGGGGATAGCTACGAGCAGTACTTC
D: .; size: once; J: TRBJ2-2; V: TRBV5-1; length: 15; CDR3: CASRVRGDTTGELFF; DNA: TGCGCCAGCAGAGTCCGGGGCGATACCACCGGGGAGCTGTTTTTT
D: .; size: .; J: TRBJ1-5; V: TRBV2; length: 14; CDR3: CASSAENSNQPQHF; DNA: TGTGCCAGCAGTGCCGAGAATAGCAATCAGCCCCAGCATTTT
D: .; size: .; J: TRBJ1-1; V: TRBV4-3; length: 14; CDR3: CASSLGTGNTEAFF; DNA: TGCGCCAGCAGCCTAGGTACAGGAAACACTGAAGCTTTCTTT
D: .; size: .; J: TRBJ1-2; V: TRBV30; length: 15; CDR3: CAWGGSAVANYGYTF; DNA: TGTGCCTGGGGGGGGTCTGCCGTCGCTAACTATGGCTACACCTTC
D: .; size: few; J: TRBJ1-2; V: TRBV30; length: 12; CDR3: CAWNWRGDGYTF; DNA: TGTGCCTGGAATTGGCGGGGTGATGGCTACACCTTC
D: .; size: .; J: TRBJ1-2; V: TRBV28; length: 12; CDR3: CASSLSQGGYTF; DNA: TGTGCCAGCAGTTTATCCCAGGGTGGCTACACCTTC